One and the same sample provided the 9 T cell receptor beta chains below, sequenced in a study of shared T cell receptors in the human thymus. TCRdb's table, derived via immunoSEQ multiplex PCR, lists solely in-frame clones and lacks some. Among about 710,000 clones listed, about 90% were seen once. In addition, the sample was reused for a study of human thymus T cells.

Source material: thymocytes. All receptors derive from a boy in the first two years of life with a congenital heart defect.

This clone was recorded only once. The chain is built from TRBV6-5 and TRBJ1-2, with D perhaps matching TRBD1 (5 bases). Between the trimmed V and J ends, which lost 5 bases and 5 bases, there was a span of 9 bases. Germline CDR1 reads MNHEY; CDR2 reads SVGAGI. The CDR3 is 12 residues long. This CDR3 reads CASSKKGYGYTF. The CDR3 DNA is TGTGCCAGCAGTAAAAAGGGGTATGGCTACACCTTC.

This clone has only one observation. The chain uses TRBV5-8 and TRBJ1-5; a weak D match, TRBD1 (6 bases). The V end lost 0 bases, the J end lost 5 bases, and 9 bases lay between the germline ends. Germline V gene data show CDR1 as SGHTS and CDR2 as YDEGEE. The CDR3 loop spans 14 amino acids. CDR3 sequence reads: CASSLADSYQPQHF. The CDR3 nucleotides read TGTGCCAGCAGCTTGGCGGACAGTTATCAGCCCCAGCATTTT.

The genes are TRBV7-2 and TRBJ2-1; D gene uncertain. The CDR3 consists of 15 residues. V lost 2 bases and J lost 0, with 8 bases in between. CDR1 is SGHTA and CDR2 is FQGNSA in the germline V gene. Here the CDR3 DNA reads TGTGCCAGCAGCTTATTCAACGGCTCCTACAATGAGCAGTTCTTC. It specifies CASSLFNGSYNEQFF.

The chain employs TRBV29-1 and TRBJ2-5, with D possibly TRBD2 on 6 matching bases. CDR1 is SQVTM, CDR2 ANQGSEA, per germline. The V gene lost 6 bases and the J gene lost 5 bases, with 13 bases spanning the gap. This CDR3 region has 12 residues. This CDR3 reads CSVGGDGETQYF. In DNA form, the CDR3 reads TGCAGCGTGGGGGGAGATGGGGAGACCCAGTACTTC.

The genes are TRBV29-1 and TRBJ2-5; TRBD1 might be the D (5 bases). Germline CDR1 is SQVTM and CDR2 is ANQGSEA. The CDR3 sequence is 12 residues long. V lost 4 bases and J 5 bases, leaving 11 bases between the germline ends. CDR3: CSVAGISETQYF. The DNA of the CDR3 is TGCAGCGTTGCAGGGATTTCGGAGACCCAGTACTTC.

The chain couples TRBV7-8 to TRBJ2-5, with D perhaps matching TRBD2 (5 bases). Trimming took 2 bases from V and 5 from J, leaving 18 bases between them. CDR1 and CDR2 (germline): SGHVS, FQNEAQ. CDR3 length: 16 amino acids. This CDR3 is CASSLLCQRPPETQYF. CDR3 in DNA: TGTGCCAGCAGCTTACTTTGTCAGCGGCCCCCCGAGACCCAGTACTTC.

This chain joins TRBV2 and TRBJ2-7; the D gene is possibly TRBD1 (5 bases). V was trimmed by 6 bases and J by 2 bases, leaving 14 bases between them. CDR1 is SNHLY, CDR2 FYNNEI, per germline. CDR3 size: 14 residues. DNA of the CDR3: TGTGCCAGCAGAGACGACAGCGACACCTACGAGCAGTACTTC. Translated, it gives CASRDDSDTYEQYF.

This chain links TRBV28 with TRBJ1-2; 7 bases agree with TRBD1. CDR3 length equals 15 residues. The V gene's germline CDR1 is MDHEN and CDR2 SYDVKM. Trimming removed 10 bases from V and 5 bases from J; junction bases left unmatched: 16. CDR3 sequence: CATGGGQQAVYGYTF. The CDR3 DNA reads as TGTGCCACCGGGGGGGGACAGCAAGCAGTTTATGGCTACACCTTC.

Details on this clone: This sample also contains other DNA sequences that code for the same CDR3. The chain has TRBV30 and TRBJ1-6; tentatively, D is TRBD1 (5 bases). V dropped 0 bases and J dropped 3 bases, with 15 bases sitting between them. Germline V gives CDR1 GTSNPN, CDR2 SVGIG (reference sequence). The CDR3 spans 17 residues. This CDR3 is CAWSVHRQDVYNSPLHF. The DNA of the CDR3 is TGTGCCTGGAGTGTACACAGGCAGGATGTCTATAATTCACCCCTCCACTTT.